This TCR beta chain derives from a study of cytomegalovirus exposure and HLA in healthy donors. Study conclusions and caveats: In an earlier analysis, about 87% or about 30%: the productive usage of most TCR beta V segments. Common viral pathogens seemed, in a later analysis, to connect with several of the most significant clusters.

To note about this clone: Its antigen is unidentified.

Every donor was a healthy person donating bone marrow. Germline assignment: CDR1 MNHNS and CDR2 SASEGT. Trimming removed 3 bases from V and 1 base from J, with 13 bases in between. This CDR3 region has 16 residues. PCR primers comprised 60 Vbeta and 13 Jbeta primers. TCRdb's copy holds only in-frame clones and misses some; the assay was immunoSEQ multiplex PCR. The sample has about 62,000 clones; less than 85% are singletons. J is TRBJ1-5 and V is TRBV6-1, with unresolved D. The sequencing sample was made of PBMCs. The sequence was collected from a young woman in good health and CMV-seronegative. The DNA of the CDR3 is TGTGCCAGCAGTGACCTTTCGGGAATAAGCAATCAGCCCCAGCATTTT. It codes for CASSDLSGISNQPQHF.